The source of this T cell receptor beta chain is a study of blood T cell repertoires in COVID-19. In the study overall: PBMCs, B-cell-depleted T cells, or T cells provided the cDNA or gDNA that made up the material.

Germline values: CDR1 SGDLS, CDR2 YYNGEE. The CDR3 covers 17 residues. Trimming took 5 bases from V and 0 from J; bases not matched to a gene: 10. Everyone who took part was roughly 18 to 100 years old, and they came from 24 US areas. Clinical histories supplied by participants themselves formed the basis of cohort assignment. Assay used: immunoSEQ multiplex PCR; TCRdb lists only in-frame clones, some missing. The top ten clones hold approximately 2% of a sample with 470,000 or so clones, approximately 90% of them seen once. The receptor's source is a woman aged 18-35 years with acute COVID-19. The chain has TRBV9 and TRBJ2-5; 10 nucleotides agree with TRBD2. The sequenced sample was PBMCs or T cells enriched from blood (not recorded which). Written as DNA, the CDR3 is TGTGCCAGCAGTACTAGCGGGAAGTTCGGTTACCAAGAGACCCAGTACTTC. Its protein is CASSTSGKFGYQETQYF.